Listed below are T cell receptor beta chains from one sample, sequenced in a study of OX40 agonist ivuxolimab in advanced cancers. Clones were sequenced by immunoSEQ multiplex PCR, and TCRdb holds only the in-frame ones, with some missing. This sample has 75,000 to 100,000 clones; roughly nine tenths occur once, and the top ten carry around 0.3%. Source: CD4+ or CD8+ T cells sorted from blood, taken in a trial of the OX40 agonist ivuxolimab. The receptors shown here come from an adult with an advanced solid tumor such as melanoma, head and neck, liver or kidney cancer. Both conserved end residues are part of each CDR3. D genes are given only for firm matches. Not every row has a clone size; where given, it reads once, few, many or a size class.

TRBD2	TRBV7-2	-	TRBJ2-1	CASSRQGLAVYNEQFF	TGTGCCAGCAGCCGACAGGGACTAGCGGTCTACAATGAGCAGTTCTTC
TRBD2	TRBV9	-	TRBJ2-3	CASSALAGPTDTQYF	TGTGCCAGCAGCGCCCTAGCGGGACCCACAGATACGCAGTATTTT
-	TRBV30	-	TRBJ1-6	CAWSLEPGRRSSYNSPLHF	TGTGCCTGGAGTCTGGAACCCGGACGGAGAAGCTCCTATAATTCACCCCTCCACTTT
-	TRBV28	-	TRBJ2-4	CASSLSAPLEAKNIQYF	TGTGCCAGCAGTTTATCGGCTCCTCTCGAGGCCAAAAACATTCAGTACTTC
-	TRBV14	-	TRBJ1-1	CASSLARNTEAFF	TGTGCCAGCAGCCTCGCCCGGAACACTGAAGCTTTCTTT
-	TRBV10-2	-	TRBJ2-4	CASSELVSRAKNIQYF	TGCGCCAGCAGTGAGTTGGTCTCACGGGCCAAAAACATTCAGTACTTC
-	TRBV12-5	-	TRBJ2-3	CASGRGGKLGDTQYF	TGTGCTAGTGGCCGAGGAGGGAAATTGGGGGATACGCAGTATTTT
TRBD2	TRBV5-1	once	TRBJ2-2	CASSLNAGEGTGELFF	TGCGCCAGCAGCTTGAACGCGGGAGAGGGCACCGGGGAGCTGTTTTTT
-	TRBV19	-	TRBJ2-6	CASSRVSSGANVLTF	TGTGCCAGTAGCCGTGTTAGCTCTGGGGCCAACGTCCTGACTTTC
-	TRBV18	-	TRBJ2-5	CASSPFPGIGETQYF	TGTGCCAGCTCACCGTTTCCGGGGATAGGAGAGACCCAGTACTTC
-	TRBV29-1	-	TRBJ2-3	CSARVNTDTQYF	TGCAGTGCCCGTGTTAACACAGATACGCAGTATTTT
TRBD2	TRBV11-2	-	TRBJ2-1	CASSGSGSGLAGHNEQFF	TGTGCCAGCAGCGGGTCAGGTTCTGGACTAGCGGGCCACAATGAGCAGTTCTTC
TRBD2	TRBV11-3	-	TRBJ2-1	CASSSGPAGGNNEQFF	TGTGCCAGCAGCTCAGGACCAGCGGGAGGCAACAATGAGCAGTTCTTC
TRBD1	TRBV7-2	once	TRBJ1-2	CASSFSPGGAYGYTF	TGTGCCAGCAGCTTTTCGCCAGGGGGGGCCTATGGCTACACCTTC
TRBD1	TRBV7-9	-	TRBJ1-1	CASSFGQVVTEAFF	TGTGCCAGCAGCTTCGGACAGGTCGTTACTGAAGCTTTCTTT
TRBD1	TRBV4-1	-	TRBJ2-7	CASSRTGTGISYEQYF	TGCGCCAGCAGCCGAACCGGGACAGGGATTTCCTACGAGCAGTACTTC
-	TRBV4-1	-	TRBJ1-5	CASSQGTAPDQPQHF	TGCGCCAGCAGCCAAGGGACAGCCCCGGATCAGCCCCAGCATTTT
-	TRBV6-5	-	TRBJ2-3	CASSYDRTADTQYF	TGTGCCAGCAGTTACGACAGGACGGCAGATACGCAGTATTTT
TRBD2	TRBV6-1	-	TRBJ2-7	CASRDYPSYEQYF	TGTGCCAGTCGGGACTACCCCTCCTACGAGCAGTACTTC
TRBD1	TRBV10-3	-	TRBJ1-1	CAIRQGTLYTEAFF	TGTGCCATACGACAGGGTACCCTGTACACTGAAGCTTTCTTT
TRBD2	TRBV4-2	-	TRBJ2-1	CASSQDPPAGGDEQFF	TGTGCCAGCAGCCAAGATCCCCCAGCGGGAGGGGATGAGCAGTTCTTC
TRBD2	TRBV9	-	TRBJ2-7	CASSVGGGTSGTYEQYF	TGTGCCAGCAGCGTAGGAGGGGGGACTAGCGGGACCTACGAGCAGTACTTC
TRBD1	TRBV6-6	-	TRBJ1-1	CASSRQGIRAFF	TGTGCCAGCAGTCGACAGGGTATTCGAGCTTTCTTT
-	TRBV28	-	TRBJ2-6	CASSFGGTSGANVLTF	TGTGCCAGCAGTTTCGGAGGCACCTCTGGGGCCAACGTCCTGACTTTC
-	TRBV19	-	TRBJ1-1	CASSMRPLTNAFF	TGTGCCAGTAGTATGCGGCCATTAACTAATGCTTTCTTT
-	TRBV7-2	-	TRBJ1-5	CASSSTGFLSQPQHF	TGTGCCAGCAGCTCAACAGGGTTTCTGAGTCAGCCCCAGCATTTT
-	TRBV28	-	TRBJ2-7	CASSVVSYEQYF	TGTGCCAGCAGTGTCGTAAGTTACGAGCAGTACTTC
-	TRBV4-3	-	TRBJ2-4	CASSQGLAPDRAKNIQYF	TGCGCCAGCAGCCAAGGTTTAGCGCCGGACAGAGCCAAAAACATTCAGTACTTC
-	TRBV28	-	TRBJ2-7	CASSRGYYEQYF	TGTGCCAGCAGCCGGGGTTACTACGAGCAGTACTTC
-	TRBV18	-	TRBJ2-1	CASSPPQGSVMNEQFF	TGTGCCAGCTCACCACCGCAGGGGTCGGTAATGAATGAGCAGTTCTTC
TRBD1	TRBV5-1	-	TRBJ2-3	CASSLTGVQFDTQYF	TGCGCCAGCAGCTTAACAGGGGTGCAGTTCGATACGCAGTATTTT
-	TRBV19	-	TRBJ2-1	CASSLRFGAGPRLNEQFF	TGTGCCAGTAGCCTAAGGTTCGGAGCGGGCCCCCGGCTGAATGAGCAGTTCTTC
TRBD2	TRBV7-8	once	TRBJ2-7	CASSLGTSGRAFREEQYF	TGTGCCAGCAGCTTAGGGACTAGCGGGAGGGCCTTCCGAGAGGAGCAGTACTTC
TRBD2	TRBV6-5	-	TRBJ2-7	CASSRETSGSYEQYF	TGTGCCAGCAGTAGAGAGACTAGCGGGAGTTACGAGCAGTACTTC
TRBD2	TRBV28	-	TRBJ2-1	CASTHSRDSRRGEQFF	TGTGCCAGCACGCATTCGAGGGACTCCAGGCGGGGGGAGCAGTTCTTC
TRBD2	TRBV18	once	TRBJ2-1	CAKSGLAAYINNEQFF	TGTGCCAAATCAGGGCTAGCGGCCTACATAAACAATGAGCAGTTCTTC
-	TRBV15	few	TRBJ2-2	CATSTPGAGNTGELFF	TGTGCCACCAGCACCCCAGGGGCGGGGAACACCGGGGAGCTGTTTTTT
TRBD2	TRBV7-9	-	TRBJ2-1	CASSLLGLAGGLSGEQFF	TGTGCCAGCAGCTTACTGGGACTAGCGGGAGGGCTTAGCGGTGAGCAGTTCTTC
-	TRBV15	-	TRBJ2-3	CATSRGQGTDTQYF	TGTGCCACCAGCAGAGGACAGGGCACAGATACGCAGTATTTT
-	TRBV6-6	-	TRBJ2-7	CASSPSYEQYF	TGTGCCAGCAGTCCGAGTTACGAGCAGTACTTC
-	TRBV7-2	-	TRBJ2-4	CASSFTRGDIQYF	TGTGCCAGCAGCTTCACAAGGGGAGACATTCAGTACTTC
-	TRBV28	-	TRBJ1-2	CASGSYTF	TGTGCCAGCGGCAGCTACACCTTC
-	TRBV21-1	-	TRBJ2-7	CASSKVYEQYF	TGTGCCAGCAGCAAAGTCTACGAGCAGTACTTC
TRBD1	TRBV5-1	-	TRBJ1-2	CASSLNLGQGIGYTF	TGCGCCAGCAGCTTGAACTTAGGACAGGGGATCGGCTACACCTTC